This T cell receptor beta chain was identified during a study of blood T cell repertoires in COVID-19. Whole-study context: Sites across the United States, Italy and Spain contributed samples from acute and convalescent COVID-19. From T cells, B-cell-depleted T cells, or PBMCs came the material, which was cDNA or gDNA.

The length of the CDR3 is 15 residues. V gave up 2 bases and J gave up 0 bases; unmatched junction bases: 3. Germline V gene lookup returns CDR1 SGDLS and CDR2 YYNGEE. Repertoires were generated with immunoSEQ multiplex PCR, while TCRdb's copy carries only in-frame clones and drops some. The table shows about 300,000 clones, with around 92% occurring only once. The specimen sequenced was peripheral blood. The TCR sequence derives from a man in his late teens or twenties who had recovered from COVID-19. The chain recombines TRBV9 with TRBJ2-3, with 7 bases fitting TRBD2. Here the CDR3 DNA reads TGTGCCAGCAGCGTCGGGGGGAAGAGCACAGATACGCAGTATTTT. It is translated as CASSVGGKSTDTQYF.